The 32 T cell receptor beta chains listed next were all sequenced from one sample in a study of human T cells and chemical hapten exposure. Specified time point: patch test 1, 2 weeks after DPC sensitization. Treatment reported: therapeutic diphenylcyclopropenone sensitization with weekly scalp DPC. TCRdb redid the calling of the RACE reads with MiXCR, one entry per CDR3 protein. The sample includes approximately 350,000 distinct CDR3 sequences, roughly 6.9% of them seen just once. This material consisted of whole blood, taken in connection with sensitization to the hapten diphenylcyclopropenone (DPC). Every receptor here comes from a woman aged 18-29 years with alopecia areata. Some clones in this sample may be carry-over from other donors' samples.

This clonotype was detected a few times. The CDR3 loop reads CASSLLGQRNTEAFF. In nucleotides, the CDR3 is TGTGCCAGCAGTTTGTTGGGACAGAGGAACACTGAAGCTTTCTTT. This rearrangement joins TRBV12-3 or TRBV12-4 to TRBJ1-1; 7 nucleotides align to TRBD1. V lost 3 bases to trimming and J lost 1 base; unmatched junction nucleotides: 5. The CDR3 totals 15 residues.

This clonotype has at least ten counts. The chain's CDR3 is CSVVPRGQGTTDTQYF. The CDR3 region has the DNA TGCAGCGTAGTCCCGCGGGGACAGGGCACAACAGATACGCAGTATTTT. The genes are TRBV29-1 and TRBJ2-3, with 9 bases fitting TRBD1. CDR1 is SQVTM, CDR2 ANQGSEA, per germline. V gave up 6 bases and J gave up 3 bases; unmatched junction bases: 13. The CDR3 is 16 residues long.

The chain has TRBV11-1 and TRBJ2-3, with D hard to call. Germline V gene lookup returns CDR1 SGHAT and CDR2 FQDESV (reference sequence). Trimming took 2 bases from V and 11 from J, leaving 17 bases between them. This CDR3 spans 14 amino acids. The chain's CDR3 is CASSLFTQRVVQYF. In nucleotides, the CDR3 is TGTGCCAGCAGCTTATTTACCCAGCGAGTCGTGCAGTATTTT.

This clonotype was picked up a small number of times. CDR3 nucleotide sequence: TGTGCCAGCTCATGGACTAGCGGGGCTTACAATGAGCAGTTCTTC. As protein: CASSWTSGAYNEQFF. This sequence joins TRBV18 and TRBJ2-1, with 12 bases matching TRBD2. Germline CDR1 and CDR2: KGHSH and LQKENI. This CDR3 comprises 15 residues. V dropped 5 bases and J dropped 4; count of bases not matched to a gene: 3.

V is TRBV5-4 and J is TRBJ1-1, with 8 bases aligning to TRBD1. CDR1 is SGHNT and CDR2 is YYREEE in the germline V gene (reference sequence). Losses at the gene ends were 4 bases for V and 0 bases for J; bases not matched to a gene: 14. This CDR3 spans 18 amino acids. The CDR3 DNA sequence: TGTGCCAGCAGCCCCCTGCAGGGGGCGAGGAGGGTGAACACTGAAGCTTTCTTT. As protein: CASSPLQGARRVNTEAFF.

This clonotype was counted between two and nine times. This chain's CDR3 is CAISGAPGEQYF. Here the CDR3 DNA reads TGTGCCATCAGTGGGGCGCCAGGGGAGCAGTACTTC. The chain recombines TRBV10-3 with TRBJ2-7, with a possible D match to TRBD1 (5 bases). V was shortened by 4 bases and J by 7 bases, with 11 bases between the two germline ends. The germline V gene has CDR1 ENHRY and CDR2 SYGVKD. The CDR3 sequence is 12 residues long.

This clonotype was recorded a few times. This chain uses TRBV7-9 with TRBJ2-7; D gene uncertain. The CDR3 sequence is 14 residues long. Per the germline V gene, CDR1 is SEHNR and CDR2 is FQNEAQ (reference sequence). With 3 bases removed from V and 7 bases from J, the gap between germline ends came to 16 bases. The CDR3 bases are TGTGCCAGCAGCTTTACCGACTCCTCTCCGGAGCAGTACTTC. Amino acids: CASSFTDSSPEQYF.

This clonotype was seen more than once but under ten times. V usage is TRBV12-2 and J usage is TRBJ2-1; the table's TRBD1 call for D was not verified on the DNA. TRBV12-2 is described as a pseudogene. The CDR3 covers 17 residues. For the CDR3, the DNA is TGTGCAAGTCGCTTTACCCGACAGGGGGAGGCCTACAATGAGCAGTTCTTC. Translation: CASRFTRQGEAYNEQFF.

The V call is TRBV5-1, the J call TRBJ1-4; 8 bases map to TRBD1. CDR1 is SGHRS, CDR2 YFSETQ, per germline. Trimming at V came to 3 bases and at J to 5 bases, leaving 6 bases not matched to a gene. The CDR3 is made up of 15 amino acids. CDR3 nucleotides: TGCGCCAGCAGCTATGGACAGGGAGCGAATGAAAAACTGTTTTTT. Encoded protein: CASSYGQGANEKLFF.

This clonotype was recorded a few times. V is TRBV6-2 or TRBV6-3 and J is TRBJ2-7; D remains ambiguous. V was cut by 0 bases and J by 3 bases, with 3 bases left in between. Germline assignment: CDR1 MNHEY and CDR2 SVGEGT. The CDR3 runs 12 residues. The CDR3 DNA reads TGTGCCAGCAGTTACTCGAACTACGAGCAGTACTTC. Its protein is CASSYSNYEQYF.

The chain combines TRBV11-1 with TRBJ1-2, with 7 bases fitting TRBD1. Germline-derived CDR1 and CDR2 are SGHAT and FQDESV (reference sequence). With V trimmed by 3 bases and J by 4 bases, 2 bases remained unmatched. The length of the CDR3 is 13 residues. CDR3 sequence: CASSFSGGYGYTF. The CDR3 DNA reads TGTGCCAGCAGCTTTTCAGGGGGCTATGGCTACACCTTC.

This clonotype was picked up many times. The genes are TRBV6-2 or TRBV6-3 and TRBJ1-2; 7 positions match TRBD1. The CDR3 is 14 amino acids. Trimming cost V 2 bases and J 6 bases; bases outside gene matches: 6. Germline CDR1 MNHEY, CDR2 SVGEGT. CDR3 nucleotide sequence: TGTGCCAGCAGTTACCAGGACAGGCCTCATGGCTACACCTTC. It is translated as CASSYQDRPHGYTF.

This clonotype was recorded a few times. The DNA for the CDR3 is TGTGCCAGCAGCTTTAAGCGGGGGGGTTCAGATACGCAGTATTTT. This codes for CASSFKRGGSDTQYF. V is TRBV7-8 and J is TRBJ2-3; TRBD2 matches at 10 bases. The CDR3 contains 15 residues. CDR1 and CDR2 from the germline V gene are SGHVS and FQNEAQ. V dropped 3 bases and J dropped 4; count of bases not matched to a gene: 4.

This clonotype was seen more than once but under ten times. The chain uses TRBV20-1 and TRBJ1-5; 8 bases are a match to TRBD1. Germline CDR1 and CDR2: DFQATT and SNEGSKA (reference sequence). This CDR3 spans 14 amino acids. V gave up 3 bases and J gave up 7 bases; unmatched junction bases: 8. The CDR3 sequence is CSASRPGGWQPQHF. For the CDR3, the DNA is TGCAGTGCTAGTAGGCCAGGGGGCTGGCAGCCCCAGCATTTT.

This clonotype showed up just a few times. This chain uses TRBV9 with TRBJ2-7; TRBD2 aligns across 8 bases. CDR3 length equals 14 residues. Germline V gene lookup returns CDR1 SGDLS and CDR2 YYNGEE. V was clipped by 2 bases and J by 5 bases; unmatched bases: 6. In DNA form, the CDR3 reads TGTGCCAGCAGCGTGAGTGGGCGGGAGGACGAGCAGTACTTC. Translation: CASSVSGREDEQYF.

V and J are TRBV28 and TRBJ1-5; the match to TRBD1 covers 8 bases. The CDR3 is made up of 16 amino acids. Looked up from germline, CDR1 is MDHEN and CDR2 is SYDVKM. V was pared by 7 bases and J by 6 bases, with 14 bases of the junction left unmatched. The CDR3 is CASTPLDRVLGQPQHF. CDR3 sequence (DNA): TGTGCCAGCACCCCATTGGACAGGGTACTCGGTCAGCCCCAGCATTTT.

This clonotype was picked up a small number of times. The chain is built from TRBV4-3 and TRBJ2-2; 7 bases match TRBD1. Unmatched junction bases numbered 6, after V lost 1 base and J lost 7 bases. This CDR3 comprises 15 residues. Germline CDR1 reads LGHNA; CDR2 reads YSLEER. In DNA form, the CDR3 reads TGCGCCAGCAGCCAAGGAGACAGGGACCACGGGGAGCTGTTTTTT. It specifies CASSQGDRDHGELFF.

Ten or more counts support this clonotype. The chain couples TRBV28 to TRBJ2-7; TRBD1 is a possible D gene (6 bases). The germline V gene has CDR1 MDHEN and CDR2 SYDVKM. Between the trimmed V and J ends, which lost 6 bases and 1 base, there was a span of 7 bases. CDR3 length equals 12 residues. The CDR3 here is CASSRGSYEQYF. CDR3 nucleotide sequence: TGTGCCAGCAGCAGGGGTTCCTACGAGCAGTACTTC.

This clonotype was detected a few times. This sequence joins TRBV29-1 and TRBJ2-2; no clear D. Trimming removed 4 bases from V and 0 bases from J, with 12 bases in between. The CDR3 is 15 amino acids. The germline CDR1 and CDR2 sequences are SQVTM and ANQGSEA. The chain's CDR3 is CSVGRSSTNTGELFF. The CDR3 DNA follows: TGCAGCGTTGGCAGGAGCTCGACGAACACCGGGGAGCTGTTTTTT.

This clonotype has a handful of counts. The V gene is TRBV7-9, the J gene TRBJ2-7; no clear D. Trimming removed 6 bases at V and 5 bases at J, with 14 bases between. The CDR3 runs to 13 residues. CDR1 and CDR2 (germline): SEHNR, FQNEAQ (reference sequence). CDR3 bases: TGTGCCAGCAGAACAGCAGGAGTCGACGAGCAGTACTTC. Translating it yields CASRTAGVDEQYF.

This clonotype was counted a few times. The CDR3 nucleotides are TGCGCCAGCAGCTCCCAGCCCCAGACAGGGGCGAACGAGCAGTACTTC. This gives the protein CASSSQPQTGANEQYF. The chain couples TRBV5-1 to TRBJ2-7; TRBD1 matches at 8 bases. V dropped 3 bases and J dropped 5; count of bases not matched to a gene: 13. The CDR3 has 16 amino acids. The V gene's germline CDR1 is SGHRS and CDR2 YFSETQ. Drawing the rest from reference TRBV5-1 and TRBJ2-7, the complete variable domain is KAGVTQTPRYLIKTRGQQVTLSCSPISGHRSVSWYQQTPGQGLQFLFEYFSETQRNKGNFPGRFSGRQFSNSRSEMNVSTLELGDSALYLCASSSQPQTGANEQYFGPGTRLTVT.

This clonotype turned up a few times. V gene TRBV10-3 combines with J gene TRBJ1-1; D is perhaps TRBD1 (5 bases). With 11 bases removed from V and 1 base from J, the gap between germline ends came to 20 bases. CDR1 and CDR2 (germline): ENHRY, SYGVKD. The CDR3 sequence is 15 residues long. DNA for the CDR3: TGTGCCTCCTGCTTTGGGGCAGGACGGAACACTGAAGCTTTCTTT. This gives the protein CASCFGAGRNTEAFF.

This clonotype showed up many times. The rearrangement uses TRBV15 and TRBJ2-3, with D perhaps given as TRBD1 or TRBD2 (5 bases each). Germline lookup yields CDR1 LNHNV and CDR2 YYDKDF (reference sequence). V lost 1 base and J lost 3, with 17 bases in between. This CDR3 is built from 17 residues. The CDR3 spells CATSRGSGGWGTDTQYF. The CDR3 DNA follows: TGTGCCACCAGCAGAGGGTCCGGAGGATGGGGGACAGATACGCAGTATTTT.

This clonotype was seen at least ten times. This chain links TRBV7-8 with TRBJ2-3; D call uncertain. Trimming left V 2 bases short and J 4 bases short, with 10 bases between. Germline CDR1 is SGHVS and CDR2 is FQNEAQ. The CDR3 loop spans 14 amino acids. DNA for the CDR3: TGTGCCAGCAGCTTATCTGTTGTCGCAGATACGCAGTATTTT. It encodes CASSLSVVADTQYF.

This chain uses TRBV5-1 with TRBJ1-1; D gene unclear. CDR3 length: 16 residues. Trimming pared 4 bases from V and 8 bases from J, leaving 24 bases between. The germline V gene has CDR1 SGHRS and CDR2 YFSETQ. The CDR3 spells CASSPYTDQFHLEAFF. DNA of the CDR3: TGCGCCAGCAGCCCTTACACAGACCAATTTCATTTAGAAGCTTTCTTT. Based on the CDR3 plus reference TRBV5-1 and TRBJ1-1, the full variable domain is KAGVTQTPRYLIKTRGQQVTLSCSPISGHRSVSWYQQTPGQGLQFLFEYFSETQRNKGNFPGRFSGRQFSNSRSEMNVSTLELGDSALYLCASSPYTDQFHLEAFFGQGTRLTVV.

The chain is built from TRBV20-1 and TRBJ1-1; a possible D gene is TRBD1 (5 bases). V was clipped by 1 base and J by 5 bases, with 11 bases between them. The CDR3 covers 13 residues. CDR1 and CDR2 from the germline V gene are DFQATT and SNEGSKA (reference sequence). In nucleotides, the CDR3 is TGCAGTGCTAGAGTCACGGGGGGAACTGAAGCTTTCTTT. Translated: CSARVTGGTEAFF.

This clonotype was observed a few times. The chain is built from TRBV20-1 and TRBJ2-1; D is unresolved. CDR3 length equals 12 residues. The V gene lost 5 bases and the J gene lost 9 bases, with 14 bases spanning the gap. From germline, CDR1 is DFQATT and CDR2 SNEGSKA (reference sequence). CDR3 in amino acids: CSALLGGGEQFF. Written as DNA, the CDR3 is TGCAGTGCTCTTTTGGGTGGCGGTGAGCAGTTCTTC.

In its sample, this clonotype was seen many times. The chain couples TRBV7-2 to TRBJ2-3; no reliable D call. V lost 2 bases, J lost 6 bases, and 15 bases lay in between. There are 15 residues in the CDR3. Germline lookup yields CDR1 SGHTA and CDR2 FQGNSA. CDR3 region: CASSLQTLMGDTQYF. The CDR3 DNA is TGTGCCAGCAGCTTACAAACCCTCATGGGGGATACGCAGTATTTT. Full variable domain (outside the CDR3, taken from reference TRBV7-2 and TRBJ2-3): GAGVSQSPSNKVTEKGKDVELRCDPISGHTALYWYRQSLGQGLEFLIYFQGNSAPDKSGLPSDRFSAERTGGSVSTLTIQRTQQEDSAVYLCASSLQTLMGDTQYFGPGTRLTVL.

CDR3 nucleotide sequence: TGTGCCAGCAGTTCCTCCGGGACAGGGCATCGCGGAGCTTTCTTT. Translating gives CASSSSGTGHRGAFF. This chain links TRBV28 with TRBJ1-1, with 9 bases matching TRBD1. The CDR3 contains 15 residues. The V and J ends lost 4 bases and 10 bases, in that order; junction bases with no gene match: 13. Germline V lookup: CDR1 MDHEN, CDR2 SYDVKM.

This clonotype was observed a few times. The chain uses TRBV18 and TRBJ2-2; 7 bases are shared with TRBD1. From germline, CDR1 is KGHSH and CDR2 LQKENI. The CDR3 runs 15 residues. V lost 1 base to trimming and J lost 5 bases; unmatched junction nucleotides: 4. The CDR3 here is CASSPRGQTTGELFF. CDR3 DNA sequence: TGTGCCAGCTCACCACGGGGACAGACAACCGGGGAGCTGTTTTTT. Complete variable domain (other parts from reference TRBV18 and TRBJ2-2): NAGVMQNPRHLVRRRGQEARLRCSPMKGHSHVYWYRQLPEEGLKFMVYLQKENIIDESGMPKERFSAEFPKEGPSILRIQQVVRGDSAAYFCASSPRGQTTGELFFGEGSRLTVL.

The chain uses TRBV20-1 and TRBJ1-4; a possible D gene is TRBD1 (6 bases). Between the trimmed V and J ends, which lost 3 bases and 3 bases, there was a span of 11 bases. CDR3 length: 14 amino acids. Germline CDR1 and CDR2: DFQATT and SNEGSKA (reference sequence). The CDR3 protein is CSAREDSANEKLFF. CDR3 DNA: TGCAGTGCTAGGGAGGACAGCGCTAATGAAAAACTGTTTTTT.

V gene TRBV5-1 combines with J gene TRBJ2-7; the D gene is possibly TRBD2 (7 bases). Germline V CDR1 and CDR2: SGHRS, YFSETQ. The CDR3 is 15 residues long. V was pared by 0 bases and J by 3 bases, with 13 bases between. CDR3 residues: CASSLVGGDDYEQYF. The CDR3 nucleotides read TGCGCCAGCAGCTTGGTAGGGGGGGACGACTACGAGCAGTACTTC.